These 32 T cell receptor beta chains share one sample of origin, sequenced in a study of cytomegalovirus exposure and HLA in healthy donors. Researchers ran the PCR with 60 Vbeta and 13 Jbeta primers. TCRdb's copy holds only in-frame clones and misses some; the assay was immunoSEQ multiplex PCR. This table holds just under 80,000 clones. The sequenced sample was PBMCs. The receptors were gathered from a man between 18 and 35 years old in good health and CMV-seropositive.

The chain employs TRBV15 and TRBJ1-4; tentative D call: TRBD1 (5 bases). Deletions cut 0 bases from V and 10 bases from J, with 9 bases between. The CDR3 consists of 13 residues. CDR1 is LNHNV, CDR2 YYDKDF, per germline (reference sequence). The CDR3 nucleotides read TGTGCCACCAGCAGAGATGTGACAGCAAAACTGTTTTTT. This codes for CATSRDVTAKLFF.

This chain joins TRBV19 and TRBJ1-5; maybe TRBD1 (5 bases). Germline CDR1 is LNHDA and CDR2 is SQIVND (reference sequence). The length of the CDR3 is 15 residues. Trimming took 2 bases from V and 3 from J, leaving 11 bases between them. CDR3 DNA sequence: TGTGCCAGTAGTATAAGGGGAGGATCCAATCAGCCCCAGCATTTT. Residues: CASSIRGGSNQPQHF.

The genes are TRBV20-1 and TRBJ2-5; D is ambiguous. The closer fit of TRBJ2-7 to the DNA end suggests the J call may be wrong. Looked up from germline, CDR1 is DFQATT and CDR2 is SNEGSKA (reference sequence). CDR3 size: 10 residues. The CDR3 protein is CSASLYEQYF. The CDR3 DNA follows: TGCAGTGCTAGTCTTTACGAGCAGTACTTC.

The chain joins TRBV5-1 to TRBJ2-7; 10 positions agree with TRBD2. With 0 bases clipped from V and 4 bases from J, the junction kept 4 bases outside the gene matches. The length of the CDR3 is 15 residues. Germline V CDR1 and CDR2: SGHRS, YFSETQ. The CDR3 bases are TGCGCCAGCAGCTTGGCGACTAGCGGGCCTTACGAGCAGTACTTC. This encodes CASSLATSGPYEQYF.

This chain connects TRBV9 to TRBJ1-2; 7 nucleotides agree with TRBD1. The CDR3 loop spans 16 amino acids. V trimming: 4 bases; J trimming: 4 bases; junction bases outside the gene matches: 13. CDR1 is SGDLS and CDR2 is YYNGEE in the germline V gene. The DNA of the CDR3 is TGTGCCAGCAGCTCAGTAGAGGAGGGGGCCTTCTATGGCTACACCTTC. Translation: CASSSVEEGAFYGYTF.

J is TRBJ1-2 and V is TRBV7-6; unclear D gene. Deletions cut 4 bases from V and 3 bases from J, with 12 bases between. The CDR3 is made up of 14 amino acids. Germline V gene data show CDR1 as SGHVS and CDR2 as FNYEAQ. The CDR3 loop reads CASSSGDTHYGYTF. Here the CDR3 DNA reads TGTGCCAGCAGCTCCGGGGATACCCACTATGGCTACACCTTC.

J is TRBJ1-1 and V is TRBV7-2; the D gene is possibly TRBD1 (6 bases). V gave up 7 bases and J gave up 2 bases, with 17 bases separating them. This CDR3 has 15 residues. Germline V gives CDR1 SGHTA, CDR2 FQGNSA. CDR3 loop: CASTPFSGVNTEAFF. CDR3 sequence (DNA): TGTGCCAGCACCCCTTTCTCAGGGGTAAACACTGAAGCTTTCTTT.

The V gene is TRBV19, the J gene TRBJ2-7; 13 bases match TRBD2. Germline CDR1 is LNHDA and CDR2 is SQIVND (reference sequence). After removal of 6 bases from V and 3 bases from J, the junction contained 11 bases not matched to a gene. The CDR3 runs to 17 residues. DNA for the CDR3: TGTGCCAGTAGAAGGACTAGCGGGAGAGCGGAGTTCTACGAGCAGTACTTC. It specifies CASRRTSGRAEFYEQYF.

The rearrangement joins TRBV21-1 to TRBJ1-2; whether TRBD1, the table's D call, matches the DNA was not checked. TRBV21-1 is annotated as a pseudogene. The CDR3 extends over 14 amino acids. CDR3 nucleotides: TGTGCCAGCAGCAACACGACAGGGCCGAGGGGCTACACCTTC. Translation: CASSNTTGPRGYTF.

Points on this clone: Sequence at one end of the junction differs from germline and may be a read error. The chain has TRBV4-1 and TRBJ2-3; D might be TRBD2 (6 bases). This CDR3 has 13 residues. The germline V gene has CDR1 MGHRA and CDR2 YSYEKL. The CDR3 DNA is TGCGCCAGCAGCGGAGGGCCTGGGAGCCTCGTTCTTTTT. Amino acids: CASSGGPGSLVLF.

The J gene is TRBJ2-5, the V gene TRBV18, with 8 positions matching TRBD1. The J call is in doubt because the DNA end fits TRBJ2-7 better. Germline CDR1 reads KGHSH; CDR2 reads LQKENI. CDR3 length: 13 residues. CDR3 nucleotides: TGTGCCAGCTCACTGACAGGGGCCCACGAGCAGTACTTC. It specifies CASSLTGAHEQYF.

In DNA form, the CDR3 reads TGTGCCTCGGACAGGGGGGAGAGCTTTAGCGATGAGCAGTTCTTC. Protein: CASDRGESFSDEQFF. V is TRBV30 and J is TRBJ2-1, with 10 nucleotides matching TRBD1. With V trimmed by 7 bases and J by 8 bases, 14 bases remained unmatched. CDR1 GTSNPN and CDR2 SVGIG come from the germline V gene (reference sequence). The CDR3 totals 15 residues.

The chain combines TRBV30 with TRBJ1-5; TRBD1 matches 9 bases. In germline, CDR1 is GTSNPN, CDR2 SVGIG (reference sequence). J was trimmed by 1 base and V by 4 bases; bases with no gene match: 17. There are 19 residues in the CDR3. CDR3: CAWTNRDRVGSKSNQPQHF. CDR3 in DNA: TGTGCCTGGACAAACCGGGACAGGGTTGGGTCTAAGAGCAATCAGCCCCAGCATTTT.

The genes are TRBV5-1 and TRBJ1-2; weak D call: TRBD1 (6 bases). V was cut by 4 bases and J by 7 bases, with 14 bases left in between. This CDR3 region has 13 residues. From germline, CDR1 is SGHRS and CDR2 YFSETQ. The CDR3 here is CASSLGAKFGYTF. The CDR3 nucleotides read TGCGCCAGCAGCCTGGGGGCTAAATTTGGCTACACCTTC.

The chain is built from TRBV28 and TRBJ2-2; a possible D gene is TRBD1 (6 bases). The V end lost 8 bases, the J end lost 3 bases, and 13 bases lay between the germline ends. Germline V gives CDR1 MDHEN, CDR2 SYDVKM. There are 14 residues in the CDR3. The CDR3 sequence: CASLGAGDTGELFF. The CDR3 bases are TGTGCCAGCTTAGGGGCAGGGGACACCGGGGAGCTGTTTTTT.

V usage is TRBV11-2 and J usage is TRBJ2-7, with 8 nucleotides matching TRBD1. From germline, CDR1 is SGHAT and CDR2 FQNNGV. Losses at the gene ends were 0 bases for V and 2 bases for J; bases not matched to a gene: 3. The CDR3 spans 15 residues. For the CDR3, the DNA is TGTGCCAGCAGCTTAGACGTGACAGGGGCCTACGAGCAGTACTTC. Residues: CASSLDVTGAYEQYF.

CDR3 sequence (DNA): TGTGCCAGCAGCTTAGTCCCCCTAGCAATCGGTACGCAGTATTTT. Its translation: CASSLVPLAIGTQYF. The V call is TRBV5-4, the J call TRBJ2-3, with a possible D match to TRBD2 (5 bases). V was pared by 2 bases and J by 8 bases, with 18 bases between. Germline-derived CDR1 and CDR2 are SGHNT and YYREEE (reference sequence). This CDR3 spans 15 amino acids.

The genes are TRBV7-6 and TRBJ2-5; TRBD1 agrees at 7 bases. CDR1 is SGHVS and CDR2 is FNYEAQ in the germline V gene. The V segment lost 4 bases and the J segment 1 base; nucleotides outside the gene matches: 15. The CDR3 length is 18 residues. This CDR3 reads CASSSPPPQGDLQETQYF. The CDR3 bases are TGTGCCAGCAGCTCGCCACCACCCCAGGGGGACCTCCAAGAGACCCAGTACTTC. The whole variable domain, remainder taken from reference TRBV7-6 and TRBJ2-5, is GAGVSQSPRYKVTKRGQDVALRCDPISGHVSLYWYRQALGQGPEFLTYFNYEAQQDKSGLPNDRFSAERPEGSISTLTIQRTEQRDSAMYRCASSSPPPQGDLQETQYFGPGTRLLVL.

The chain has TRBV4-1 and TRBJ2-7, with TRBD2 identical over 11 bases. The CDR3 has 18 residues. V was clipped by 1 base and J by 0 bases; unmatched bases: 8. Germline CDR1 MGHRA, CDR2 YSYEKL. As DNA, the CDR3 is TGCGCCAGCAGCCAAGCAGGACTAGCGGGTTTAAGCTCCTACGAGCAGTACTTC. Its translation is CASSQAGLAGLSSYEQYF.

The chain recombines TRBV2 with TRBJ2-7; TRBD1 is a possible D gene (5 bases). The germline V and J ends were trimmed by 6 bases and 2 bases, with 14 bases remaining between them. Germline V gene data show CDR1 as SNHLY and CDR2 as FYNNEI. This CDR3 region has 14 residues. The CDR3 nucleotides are TGTGCCAGCAGCTTTAGGCAGGGTCCCTACGAGCAGTACTTC. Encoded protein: CASSFRQGPYEQYF. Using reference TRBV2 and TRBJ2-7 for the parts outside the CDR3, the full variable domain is EPEVTQTPSHQVTQMGQEVILRCVPISNHLYFYWYRQILGQKVEFLVSFYNNEISEKSEIFDDQFSVERPDGSNFTLKIRSTKLEDSAMYFCASSFRQGPYEQYFGPGTRLTVT.

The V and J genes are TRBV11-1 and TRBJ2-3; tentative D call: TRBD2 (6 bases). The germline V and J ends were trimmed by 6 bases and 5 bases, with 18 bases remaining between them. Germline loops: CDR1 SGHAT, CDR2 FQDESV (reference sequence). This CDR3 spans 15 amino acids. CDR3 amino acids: CASSGEVGSRDTQYF. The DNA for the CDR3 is TGTGCCAGCAGTGGGGAGGTCGGGAGTAGAGATACGCAGTATTTT.

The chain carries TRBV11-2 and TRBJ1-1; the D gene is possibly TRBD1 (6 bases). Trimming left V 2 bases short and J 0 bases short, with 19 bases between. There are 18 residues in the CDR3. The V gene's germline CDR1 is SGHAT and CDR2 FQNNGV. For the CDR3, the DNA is TGTGCCAGCAGCTTATACCCCCGGGGACAACCCATGAACACTGAAGCTTTCTTT. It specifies CASSLYPRGQPMNTEAFF.

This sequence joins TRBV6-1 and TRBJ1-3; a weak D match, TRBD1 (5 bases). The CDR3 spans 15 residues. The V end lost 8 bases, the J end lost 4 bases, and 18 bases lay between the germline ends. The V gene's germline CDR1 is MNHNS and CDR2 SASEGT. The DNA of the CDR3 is TGTGCCAGCCGCGAAACTCCAGGGCAAGGAAACACCATATATTTT. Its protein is CASRETPGQGNTIYF.

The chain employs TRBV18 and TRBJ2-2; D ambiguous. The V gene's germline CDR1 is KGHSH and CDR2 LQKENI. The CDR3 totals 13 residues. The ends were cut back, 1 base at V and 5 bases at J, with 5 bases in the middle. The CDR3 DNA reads TGTGCCAGCTCACCACAGAGGACCGGGGAGCTGTTTTTT. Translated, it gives CASSPQRTGELFF. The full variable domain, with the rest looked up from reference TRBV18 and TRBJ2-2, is NAGVMQNPRHLVRRRGQEARLRCSPMKGHSHVYWYRQLPEEGLKFMVYLQKENIIDESGMPKERFSAEFPKEGPSILRIQQVVRGDSAAYFCASSPQRTGELFFGEGSRLTVL.

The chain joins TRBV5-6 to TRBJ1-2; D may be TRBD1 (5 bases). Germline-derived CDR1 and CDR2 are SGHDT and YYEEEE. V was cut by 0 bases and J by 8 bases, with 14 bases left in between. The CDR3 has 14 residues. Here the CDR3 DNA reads TGTGCCAGCAGCTTGGCGCAGGGAATAGGAGGCTACACCTTC. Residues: CASSLAQGIGGYTF.

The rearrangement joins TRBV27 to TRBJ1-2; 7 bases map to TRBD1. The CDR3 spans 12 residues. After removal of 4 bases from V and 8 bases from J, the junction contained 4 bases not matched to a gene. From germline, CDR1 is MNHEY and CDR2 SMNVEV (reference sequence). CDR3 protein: CASSSQGRGYTF. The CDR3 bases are TGTGCCAGCAGTTCACAGGGGCGAGGCTACACCTTC.

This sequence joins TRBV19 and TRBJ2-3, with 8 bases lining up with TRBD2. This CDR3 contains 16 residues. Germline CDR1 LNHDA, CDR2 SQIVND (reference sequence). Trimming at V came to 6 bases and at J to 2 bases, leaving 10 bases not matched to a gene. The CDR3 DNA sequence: TGTGCCAGTAGGGGCCGACCGGGACTAGTCACAGATACGCAGTATTTT. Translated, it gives CASRGRPGLVTDTQYF.

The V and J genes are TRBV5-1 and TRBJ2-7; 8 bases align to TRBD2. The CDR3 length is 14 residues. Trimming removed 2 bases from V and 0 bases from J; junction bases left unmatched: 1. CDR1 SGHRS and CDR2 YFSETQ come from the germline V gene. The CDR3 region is CASSFGRASYEQYF. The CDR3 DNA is TGCGCCAGCAGCTTCGGGAGGGCCTCCTACGAGCAGTACTTC.

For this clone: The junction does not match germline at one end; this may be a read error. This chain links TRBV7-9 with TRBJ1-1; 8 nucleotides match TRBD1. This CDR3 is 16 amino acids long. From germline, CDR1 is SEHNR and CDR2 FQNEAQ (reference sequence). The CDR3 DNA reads TGTGCCAGCAGCTCTTCTACAGGGGGTCTGAAAACTGAAGCTTTCTTT. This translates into CASSSSTGGLKTEAFF.

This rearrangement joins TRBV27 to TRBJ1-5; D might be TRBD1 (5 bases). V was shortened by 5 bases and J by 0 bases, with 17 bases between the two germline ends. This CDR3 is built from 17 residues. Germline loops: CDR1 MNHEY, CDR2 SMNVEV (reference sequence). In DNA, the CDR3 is TGTGCCAGCAGTCCCAATCCCGGGACTTATAGCAATCAGCCCCAGCATTTT. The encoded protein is CASSPNPGTYSNQPQHF.

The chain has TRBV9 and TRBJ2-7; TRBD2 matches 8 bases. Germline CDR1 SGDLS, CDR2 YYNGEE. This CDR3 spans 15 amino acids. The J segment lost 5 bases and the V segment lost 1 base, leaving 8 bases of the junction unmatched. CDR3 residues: CASSVRAGGSHEQYF. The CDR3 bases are TGTGCCAGCAGCGTAAGGGCGGGAGGATCCCACGAGCAGTACTTC.

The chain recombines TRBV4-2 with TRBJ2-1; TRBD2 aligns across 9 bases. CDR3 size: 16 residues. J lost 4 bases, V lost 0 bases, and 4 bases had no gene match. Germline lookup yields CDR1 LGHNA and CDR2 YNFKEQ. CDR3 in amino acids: CASSQDQAGGYNEQFF. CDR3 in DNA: TGTGCCAGCAGCCAAGATCAGGCGGGGGGGTACAATGAGCAGTTCTTC.